This record concerns one T cell receptor beta chain sequence. The antigen remains unidentified. This sample was taken from a study of T cell repertoires in cytomegalovirus infection. TCRdb fed the reads into MiXCR, producing one record per CDR3 protein. The sample carries some 920,000 distinct CDR3 sequences, 30% to 40% recorded once. The receptor's source is a human donor in good health (CMV status not recorded). Some clones in this sample may be carry-over from other donors' samples. Sequencing used cultured CD8+ T cells from PBMCs, obtained from culture after CMV antigen stimulation.

CDR3 loop: CASSQWSGRSSYEQYF. In DNA, the CDR3 is TGCGCCAGCAGCCAATGGTCAGGTCGCAGCTCCTACGAGCAGTACTTC. The gene calls are TRBV4-1 and TRBJ2-7; D remains ambiguous. Trimming removed 2 bases from V and 0 bases from J, with 14 bases in between. CDR1 is MGHRA, CDR2 YSYEKL, per germline. This CDR3 region has 16 residues.